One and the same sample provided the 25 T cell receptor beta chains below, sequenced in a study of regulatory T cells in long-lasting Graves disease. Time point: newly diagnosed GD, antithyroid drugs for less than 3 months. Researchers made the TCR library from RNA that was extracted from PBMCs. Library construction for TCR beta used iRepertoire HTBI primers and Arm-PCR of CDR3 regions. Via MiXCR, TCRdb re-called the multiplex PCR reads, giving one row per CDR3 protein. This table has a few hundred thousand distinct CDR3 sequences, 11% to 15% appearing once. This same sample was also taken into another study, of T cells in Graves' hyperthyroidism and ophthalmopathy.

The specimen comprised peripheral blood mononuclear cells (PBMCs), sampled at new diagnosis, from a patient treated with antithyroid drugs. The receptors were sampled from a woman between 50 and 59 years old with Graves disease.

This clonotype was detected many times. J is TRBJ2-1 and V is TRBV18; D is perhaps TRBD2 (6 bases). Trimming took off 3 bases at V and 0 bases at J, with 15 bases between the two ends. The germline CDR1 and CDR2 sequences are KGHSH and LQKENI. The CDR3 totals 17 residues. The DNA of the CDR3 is TGTGCCAGCTCACCTCCGACGGGGGAACGCTCCTACAATGAGCAGTTCTTC. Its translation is CASSPPTGERSYNEQFF.

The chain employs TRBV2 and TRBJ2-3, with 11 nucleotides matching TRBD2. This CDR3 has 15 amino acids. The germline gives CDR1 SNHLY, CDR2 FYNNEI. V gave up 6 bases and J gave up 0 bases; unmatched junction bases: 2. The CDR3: CASSVAGGSTDTQYF. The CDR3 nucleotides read TGTGCCAGCAGCGTAGCGGGGGGGAGCACAGATACGCAGTATTTT.

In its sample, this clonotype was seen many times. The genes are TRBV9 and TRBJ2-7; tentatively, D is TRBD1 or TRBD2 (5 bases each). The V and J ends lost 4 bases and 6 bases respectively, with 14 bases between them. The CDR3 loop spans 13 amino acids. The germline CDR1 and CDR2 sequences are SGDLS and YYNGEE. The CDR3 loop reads CASSPQGRGEQYF. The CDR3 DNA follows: TGTGCCAGCAGCCCCCAGGGTCGGGGCGAGCAGTACTTC.

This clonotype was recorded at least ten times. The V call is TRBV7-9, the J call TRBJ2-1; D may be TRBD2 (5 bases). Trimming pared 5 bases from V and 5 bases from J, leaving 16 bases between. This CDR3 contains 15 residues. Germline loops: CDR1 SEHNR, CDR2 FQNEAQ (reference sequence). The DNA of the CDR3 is TGTGCCAGCAGCGGCCCCCAGGAGCGGCACAATGAGCAGTTCTTC. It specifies CASSGPQERHNEQFF.

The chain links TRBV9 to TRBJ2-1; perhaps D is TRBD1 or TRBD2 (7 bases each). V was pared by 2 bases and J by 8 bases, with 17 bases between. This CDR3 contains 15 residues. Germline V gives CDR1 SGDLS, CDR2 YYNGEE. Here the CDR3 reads CASSVGGTARHEQFF. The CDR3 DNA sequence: TGTGCCAGCAGCGTGGGAGGGACAGCTCGACATGAGCAGTTCTTC.

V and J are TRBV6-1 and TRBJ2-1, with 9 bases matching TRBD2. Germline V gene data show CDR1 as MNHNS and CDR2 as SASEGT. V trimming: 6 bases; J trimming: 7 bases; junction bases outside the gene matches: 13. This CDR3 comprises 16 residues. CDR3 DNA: TGTGCCAGCAGAAAGACCCCTAGCGGGGCCTGGAATGAGCAGTTCTTC. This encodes CASRKTPSGAWNEQFF.

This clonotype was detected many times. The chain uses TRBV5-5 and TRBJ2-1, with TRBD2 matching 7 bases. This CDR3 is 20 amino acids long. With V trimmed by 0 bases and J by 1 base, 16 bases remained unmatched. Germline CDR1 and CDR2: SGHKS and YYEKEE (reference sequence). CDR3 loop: CASSLAGPLGRAPSYNEQFF. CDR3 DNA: TGTGCCAGCAGCTTGGCTGGGCCTTTGGGGAGGGCCCCATCCTACAATGAGCAGTTCTTC.

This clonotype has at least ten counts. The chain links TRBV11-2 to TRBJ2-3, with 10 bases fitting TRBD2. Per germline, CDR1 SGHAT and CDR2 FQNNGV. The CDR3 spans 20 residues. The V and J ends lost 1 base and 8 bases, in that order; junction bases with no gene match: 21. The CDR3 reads CASSLGPGVTLWGLASTQYF. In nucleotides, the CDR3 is TGTGCCAGCAGCTTAGGTCCTGGTGTAACATTGTGGGGACTAGCGTCTACGCAGTATTTT. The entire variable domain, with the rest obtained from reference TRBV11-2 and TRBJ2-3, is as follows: EAGVAQSPRYKIIEKRQSVAFWCNPISGHATLYWYQQILGQGPKLLIQFQNNGVVDDSQLPKDRFSAERLKGVDSTLKIQPAKLEDSAVYLCASSLGPGVTLWGLASTQYFGPGTRLTVL.

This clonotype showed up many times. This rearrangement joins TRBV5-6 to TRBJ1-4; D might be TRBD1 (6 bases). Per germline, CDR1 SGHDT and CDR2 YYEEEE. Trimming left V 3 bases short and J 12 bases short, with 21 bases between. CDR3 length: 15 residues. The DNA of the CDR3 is TGTGCCAGCAGCTCCGGGACAACGACCATCGGGGAACTGTTTTTT. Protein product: CASSSGTTTIGELFF.

The CDR3 reads CSVADREFYGYTF. The DNA for the CDR3 is TGCAGCGTAGCGGACAGGGAGTTCTATGGCTACACCTTC. This chain connects TRBV29-1 to TRBJ1-2, with 8 bases lining up with TRBD1. This CDR3 region has 13 residues. With 6 bases clipped from V and 4 bases from J, the junction kept 7 bases outside the gene matches. Germline CDR1 is SQVTM and CDR2 is ANQGSEA.

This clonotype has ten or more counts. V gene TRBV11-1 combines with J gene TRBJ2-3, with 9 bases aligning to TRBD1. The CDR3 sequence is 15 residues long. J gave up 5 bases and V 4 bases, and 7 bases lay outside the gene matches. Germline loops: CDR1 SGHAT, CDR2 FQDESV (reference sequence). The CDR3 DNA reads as TGTGCCAGCAGCTCGGACAGGGGTCAAGGAGATACGCAGTATTTT. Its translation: CASSSDRGQGDTQYF.

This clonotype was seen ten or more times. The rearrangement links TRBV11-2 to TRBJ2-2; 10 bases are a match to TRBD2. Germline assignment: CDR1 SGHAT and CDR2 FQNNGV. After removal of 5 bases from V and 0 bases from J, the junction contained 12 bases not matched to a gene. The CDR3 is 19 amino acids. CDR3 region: CASSQVPGLAFANTGELFF. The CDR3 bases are TGTGCCAGCAGCCAAGTCCCGGGACTAGCGTTCGCGAACACCGGGGAGCTGTTTTTT. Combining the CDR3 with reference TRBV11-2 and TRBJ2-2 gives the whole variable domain EAGVAQSPRYKIIEKRQSVAFWCNPISGHATLYWYQQILGQGPKLLIQFQNNGVVDDSQLPKDRFSAERLKGVDSTLKIQPAKLEDSAVYLCASSQVPGLAFANTGELFFGEGSRLTVL.

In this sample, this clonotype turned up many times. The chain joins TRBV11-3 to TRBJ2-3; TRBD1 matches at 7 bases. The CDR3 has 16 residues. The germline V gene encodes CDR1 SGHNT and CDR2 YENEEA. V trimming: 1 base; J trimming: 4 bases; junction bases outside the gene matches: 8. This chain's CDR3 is CASSLAGGAGADTQYF. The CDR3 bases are TGTGCCAGCAGCTTAGCAGGGGGAGCAGGCGCAGATACGCAGTATTTT. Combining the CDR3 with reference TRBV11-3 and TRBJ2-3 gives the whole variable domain EAGVVQSPRYKIIEKKQPVAFWCNPISGHNTLYWYLQNLGQGPELLIRYENEEAVDDSQLPKDRFSAERLKGVDSTLKIQPAELGDSAVYLCASSLAGGAGADTQYFGPGTRLTVL.

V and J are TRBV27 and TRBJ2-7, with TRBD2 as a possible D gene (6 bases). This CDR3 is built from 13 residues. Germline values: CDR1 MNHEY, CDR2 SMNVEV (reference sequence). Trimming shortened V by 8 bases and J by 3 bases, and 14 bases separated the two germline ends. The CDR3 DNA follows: TGTGCCAGCGCCCCGCTGGGGGGCTACGAGCAGTACTTC. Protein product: CASAPLGGYEQYF.

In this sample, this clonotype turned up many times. The CDR3 nucleotides read TGTGCCAGCAGCATCCTAGGGGCTCAAGAGACCCAGTACTTC. It codes for CASSILGAQETQYF. The chain is built from TRBV12-3 or TRBV12-4 and TRBJ2-5; D is perhaps TRBD1 (5 bases). The CDR3 contains 14 residues. Trimming pared 6 bases from V and 2 bases from J, leaving 13 bases between.

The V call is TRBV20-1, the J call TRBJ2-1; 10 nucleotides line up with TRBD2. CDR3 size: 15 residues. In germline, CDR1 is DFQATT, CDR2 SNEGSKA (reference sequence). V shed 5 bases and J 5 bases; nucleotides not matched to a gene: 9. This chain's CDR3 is CSAWTSGRSHNEQFF. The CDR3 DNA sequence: TGCAGTGCTTGGACTAGCGGAAGGTCCCACAATGAGCAGTTCTTC.

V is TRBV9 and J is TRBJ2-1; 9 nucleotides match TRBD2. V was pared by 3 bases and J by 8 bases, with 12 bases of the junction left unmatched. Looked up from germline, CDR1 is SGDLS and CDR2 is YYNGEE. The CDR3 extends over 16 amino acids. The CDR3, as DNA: TGTGCCAGCAGCGGGGATCCCGGGACTAGCCTGCATGAGCAGTTCTTC. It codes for CASSGDPGTSLHEQFF.

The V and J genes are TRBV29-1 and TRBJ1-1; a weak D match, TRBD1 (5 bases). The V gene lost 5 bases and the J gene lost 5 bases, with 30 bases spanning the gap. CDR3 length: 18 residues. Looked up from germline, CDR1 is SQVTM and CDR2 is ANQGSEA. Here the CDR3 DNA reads TGCAGCGTTCGGTATCTGGGACTCCTCACACGGAGGTATACTGAAGCTTTCTTT. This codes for CSVRYLGLLTRRYTEAFF.

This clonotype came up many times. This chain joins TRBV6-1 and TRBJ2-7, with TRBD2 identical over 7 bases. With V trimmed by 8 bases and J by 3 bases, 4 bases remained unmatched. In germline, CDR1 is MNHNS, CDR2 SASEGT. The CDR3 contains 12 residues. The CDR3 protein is CASGRVGYEQYF. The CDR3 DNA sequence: TGTGCCAGCGGGAGGGTAGGCTACGAGCAGTACTTC.

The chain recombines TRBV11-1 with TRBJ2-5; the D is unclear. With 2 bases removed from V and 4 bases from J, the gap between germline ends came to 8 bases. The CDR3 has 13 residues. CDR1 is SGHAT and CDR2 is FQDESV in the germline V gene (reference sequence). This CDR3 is CASSLRQVETQYF. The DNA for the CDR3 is TGTGCCAGCAGCTTACGTCAGGTAGAGACCCAGTACTTC.

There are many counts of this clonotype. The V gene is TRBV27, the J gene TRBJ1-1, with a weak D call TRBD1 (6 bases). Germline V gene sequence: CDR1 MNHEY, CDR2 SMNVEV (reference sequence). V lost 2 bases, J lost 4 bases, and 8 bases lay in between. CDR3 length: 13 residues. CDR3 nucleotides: TGTGCCAGCAGTTTACAGGGGATCACTGAAGCTTTCTTT. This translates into CASSLQGITEAFF.

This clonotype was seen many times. The CDR3 region is CASSQEGTVNGYTF. CDR3 sequence (DNA): TGTGCCAGCAGCCAAGAGGGGACAGTAAATGGCTACACCTTC. The chain recombines TRBV3-1 with TRBJ1-2; 7 bases match TRBD1. With V trimmed by 0 bases and J by 6 bases, 4 bases remained unmatched. This CDR3 has 14 amino acids. Germline assignment: CDR1 LGHDT and CDR2 YNNKEL (reference sequence). The variable domain in full, with the rest retrieved from reference TRBV3-1 and TRBJ1-2, is DTAVSQTPKYLVTQMGNDKSIKCEQNLGHDTMYWYKQDSKKFLKIMFSYNNKELIINETVPNRFSPKSPDKAHLNLHINSLELGDSAVYFCASSQEGTVNGYTFGSGTRLTVV.

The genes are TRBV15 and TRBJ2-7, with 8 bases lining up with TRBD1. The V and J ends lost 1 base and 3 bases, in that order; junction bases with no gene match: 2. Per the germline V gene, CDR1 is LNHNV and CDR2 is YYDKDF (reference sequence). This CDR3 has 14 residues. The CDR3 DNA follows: TGTGCCACCAGCAGAGGCACAGGGGGCTACGAGCAGTACTTC. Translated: CATSRGTGGYEQYF.

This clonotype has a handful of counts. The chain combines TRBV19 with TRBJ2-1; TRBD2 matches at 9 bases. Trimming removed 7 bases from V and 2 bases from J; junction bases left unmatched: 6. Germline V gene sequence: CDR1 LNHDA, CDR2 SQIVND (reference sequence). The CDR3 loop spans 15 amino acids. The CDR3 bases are TGTGCCAGTAACTTAGCGGGAGCTACCTACAATGAGCAGTTCTTC. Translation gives CASNLAGATYNEQFF.

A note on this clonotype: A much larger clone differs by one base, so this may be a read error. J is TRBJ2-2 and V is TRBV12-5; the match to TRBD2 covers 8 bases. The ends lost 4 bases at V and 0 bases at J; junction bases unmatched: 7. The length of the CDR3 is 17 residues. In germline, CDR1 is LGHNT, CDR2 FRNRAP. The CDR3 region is CASGSLLTSANTGELFF. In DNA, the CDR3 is TGTGCTAGTGGTTCCCTTCTGACTAGCGCGAACACCGGGGAGCTGTTTTTT.